This T cell receptor beta chain stems from a study of blood T cell repertoires in COVID-19. This CDR3 has 15 residues. V was pared by 3 bases and J by 7 bases, with 6 bases of the junction left unmatched. Germline V gene sequence: CDR1 MNHNY, CDR2 SVGAGI (reference sequence). Source study methods: Reference gene primer amplification gave estimated nucleated cell counts. Profiled with immunoSEQ multiplex PCR; TCRdb holds only in-frame clones, not every one. V and J calls and clone size are as listed in that table; D and trimming were resolved from the DNA. The sample carries 190,000 or so clones, around 84% recorded once. The sample holds one count of this clone.

The clonotype was recovered from a man between 35 and 55 years old who had recovered from COVID-19. The sequencing input was PBMCs or T cells enriched from blood (not recorded which). The genes are TRBV6-6 and TRBJ2-2; the match to TRBD2 covers 9 bases. DNA of the CDR3: TGTGCCAGCAGTTATTCGACTAGCGGCCACGGGGAGCTGTTTTTT. Encoded protein: CASSYSTSGHGELFF.